This record looks at one TCR beta chain sequence and its context. The data originate from a study of blood T cell repertoires in COVID-19. TCRdb keeps only in-frame clones here, not all; method: immunoSEQ multiplex PCR. The table has 130,000 or so clones, roughly four fifths seen once; the top ten hold 11%. V shed 1 base and J shed 4 bases, with 8 bases lying between them. This CDR3 comprises 14 residues. CDR1 is SEHNR, CDR2 FQNEAQ, per germline (reference sequence). V and J are TRBV7-9 and TRBJ1-5; the D is unclear. Sequenced material: peripheral blood. The receptor's source is a human donor in a cohort sampled during active COVID-19. The CDR3 bases are TGTGCCAGCAGCTTAGGGTGGGAGAATCAGCCCCAGCATTTT. It specifies CASSLGWENQPQHF.